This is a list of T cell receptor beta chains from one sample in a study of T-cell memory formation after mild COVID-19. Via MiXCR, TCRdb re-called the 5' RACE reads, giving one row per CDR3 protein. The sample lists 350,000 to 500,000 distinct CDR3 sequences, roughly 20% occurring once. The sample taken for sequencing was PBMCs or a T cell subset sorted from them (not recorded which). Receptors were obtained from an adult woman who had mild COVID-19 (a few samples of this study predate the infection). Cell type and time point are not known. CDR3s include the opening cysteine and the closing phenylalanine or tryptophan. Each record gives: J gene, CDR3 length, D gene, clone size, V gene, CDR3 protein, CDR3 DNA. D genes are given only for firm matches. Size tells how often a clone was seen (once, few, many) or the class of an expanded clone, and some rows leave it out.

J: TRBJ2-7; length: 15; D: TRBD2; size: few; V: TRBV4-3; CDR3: CASSQGVSGSYEQYF; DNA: TGCGCCAGCAGCCAAGGGGTTAGCGGGAGCTACGAGCAGTACTTC
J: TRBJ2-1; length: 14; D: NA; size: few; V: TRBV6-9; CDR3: CATPGGGSYNEQFF; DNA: TGTGCCACCCCCGGTGGGGGTTCCTACAATGAGCAGTTCTTC
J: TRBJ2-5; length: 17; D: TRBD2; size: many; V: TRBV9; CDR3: CASSALGLAGNGETQYF; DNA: TGTGCCAGCAGCGCGCTAGGACTAGCGGGAAACGGAGAGACCCAGTACTTC
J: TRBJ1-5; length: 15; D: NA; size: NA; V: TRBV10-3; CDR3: CAISARGGDGQPQHF; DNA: TGTGCCATCAGTGCCCGGGGGGGAGATGGTCAGCCCCAGCATTTT
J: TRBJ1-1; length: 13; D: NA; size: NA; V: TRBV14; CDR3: CASRRKGITEAFF; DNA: TGTGCCAGCAGGCGTAAAGGGATCACTGAAGCTTTCTTT
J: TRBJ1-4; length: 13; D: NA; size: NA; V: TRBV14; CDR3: CASSPLFNEKLFF; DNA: TGTGCCAGCAGCCCGTTATTTAATGAAAAACTGTTTTTT
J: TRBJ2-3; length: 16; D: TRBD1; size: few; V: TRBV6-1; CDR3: CASRRDRGASTDTQYF; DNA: TGTGCCAGCAGGCGTGACAGGGGAGCTAGCACAGATACGCAGTATTTT
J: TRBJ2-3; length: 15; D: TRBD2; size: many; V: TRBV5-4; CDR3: CASSFAGGGTDTQYF; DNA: TGTGCCAGCAGCTTCGCGGGAGGGGGCACAGATACGCAGTATTTT
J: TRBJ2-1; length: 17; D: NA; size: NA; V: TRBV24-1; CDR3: CATSQLKGGHPADEQFF; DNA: TGTGCCACCAGTCAACTGAAGGGGGGCCATCCGGCGGATGAGCAGTTCTTC
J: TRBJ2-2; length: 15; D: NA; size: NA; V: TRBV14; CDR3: CASSARMGLTGELFF; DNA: TGTGCCAGCAGCGCGCGTATGGGGTTAACCGGGGAGCTGTTTTTT
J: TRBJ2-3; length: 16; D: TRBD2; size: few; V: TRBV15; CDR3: CATSRDGGSGTDTQYF; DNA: TGTGCCACCAGCAGAGATGGGGGTAGCGGGACAGATACGCAGTATTTT
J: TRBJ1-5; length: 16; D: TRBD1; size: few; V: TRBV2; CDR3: CASSDGTVVPYQPQHF; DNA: TGTGCCAGCAGTGATGGGACAGTAGTCCCATATCAGCCCCAGCATTTT
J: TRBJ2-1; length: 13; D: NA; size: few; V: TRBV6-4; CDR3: CASSDSIVSEQFF; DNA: TGTGCCAGCAGTGACTCGATAGTGAGTGAGCAGTTCTTC
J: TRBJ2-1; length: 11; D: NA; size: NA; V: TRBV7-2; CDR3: CASRWSGEQFF; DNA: TGTGCCAGCAGATGGAGCGGTGAGCAGTTCTTC
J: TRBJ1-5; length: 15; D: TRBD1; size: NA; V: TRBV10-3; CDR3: CAISERQGSNQPQHF; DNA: TGTGCCATCAGTGAACGACAGGGGAGCAATCAGCCCCAGCATTTT
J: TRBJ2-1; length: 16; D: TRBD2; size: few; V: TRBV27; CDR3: CASGSHGLAGGGEQFF; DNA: TGTGCCAGCGGTTCTCACGGACTAGCGGGAGGGGGTGAGCAGTTCTTC
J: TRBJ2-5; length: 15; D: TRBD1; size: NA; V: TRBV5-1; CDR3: CASSPGTVPKQTQYF; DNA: TGCGCCAGCAGCCCTGGGACAGTCCCCAAGCAGACCCAGTACTTC
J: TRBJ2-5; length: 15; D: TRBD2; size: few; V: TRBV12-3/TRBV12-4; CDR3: CASTPGASGRGTQYF; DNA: TGTGCCAGCACTCCGGGAGCTAGCGGGAGGGGGACCCAGTACTTC
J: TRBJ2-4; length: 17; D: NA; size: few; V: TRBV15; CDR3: CATSRVGLALAKNIQYF; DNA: TGTGCCACCAGCAGAGTTGGGTTAGCCCTAGCCAAAAACATTCAGTACTTC
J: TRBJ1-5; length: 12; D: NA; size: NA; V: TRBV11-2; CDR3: CASSTAVGPQHF; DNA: TGTGCCAGCAGCACTGCAGTCGGGCCCCAGCATTTT
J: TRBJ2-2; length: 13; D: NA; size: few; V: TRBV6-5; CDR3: CASRVVNAGELFF; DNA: TGTGCCAGCAGAGTCGTCAACGCCGGGGAGCTGTTTTTT
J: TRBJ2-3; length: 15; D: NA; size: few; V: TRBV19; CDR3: CASSIKQGPTDTQYF; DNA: TGTGCCAGTAGTATAAAGCAGGGCCCCACAGATACGCAGTATTTT
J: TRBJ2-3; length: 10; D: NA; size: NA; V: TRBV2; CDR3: CAGFSDTQYF; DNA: TGTGCCGGATTCTCTGATACGCAGTATTTT
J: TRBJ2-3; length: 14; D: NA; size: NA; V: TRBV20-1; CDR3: CSASGGIRADTQYF; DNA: TGCAGTGCTAGCGGGGGCATCAGGGCAGATACGCAGTATTTT
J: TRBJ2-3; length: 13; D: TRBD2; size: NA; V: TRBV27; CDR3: CASSLAGVGTQYF; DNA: TGTGCCAGCAGTTTAGCGGGAGTCGGTACGCAGTATTTT
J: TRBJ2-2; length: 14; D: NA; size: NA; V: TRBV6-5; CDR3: CARTRTSNTGELFF; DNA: TGTGCCAGGACCCGGACATCAAACACCGGGGAGCTGTTTTTT
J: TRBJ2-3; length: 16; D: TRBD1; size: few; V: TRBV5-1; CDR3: CASSLTTGPSADTQYF; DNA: TGCGCCAGCAGCTTAACGACAGGGCCCTCGGCAGATACGCAGTATTTT
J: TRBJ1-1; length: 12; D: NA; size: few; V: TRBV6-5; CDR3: CASSTLGNEAFF; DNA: TGTGCCAGCAGTACCCTGGGGAATGAAGCTTTCTTT
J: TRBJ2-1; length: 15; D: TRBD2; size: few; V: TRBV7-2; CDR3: CASSLIAGGHNEQFF; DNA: TGTGCCAGCAGCTTAATAGCGGGAGGCCACAATGAGCAGTTCTTC
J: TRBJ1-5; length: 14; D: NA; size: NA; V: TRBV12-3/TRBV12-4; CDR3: CASSFGARNQPQHF; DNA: TGTGCCAGCAGTTTCGGGGCCCGCAATCAGCCCCAGCATTTT